One TCR beta chain is described in this entry. Its antigen is currently not known. Within one base of it there is no much larger clone, and no base qualities were kept. Participants in the prospective study were aged roughly 18 to 100 years, lived in 20 to 25 United States geographic areas, and enrolled through a virtual design. In the prospective study, participants were assigned to cohorts based on the clinical history participants reported in a screening survey and a study questionnaire. Recovered participants in ImmuneRACE Cohort 3 were defined as having two consecutive negative NP/OP PCR tests, clearance from a healthcare professional, or resolution of symptoms. In the prospective study, mobile phlebotomists collected whole blood, serum and a nasopharyngeal or oropharyngeal swab from each participant. Over an approximately 2-month period, participants in the prospective study had the option of providing additional blood draws and questionnaires. Blood samples from the prospective study were shipped frozen or at room temperature prior to DNA extraction.

CDR1 and CDR2 (SGHNT, YENEEA) derive from the germline V gene. V is cut by 5 bases and J by 7 bases, and the space between the germline ends is 17 bases. The CDR3, cysteine through phenylalanine, is 14 amino acids long. Just CDR3 DNA is preserved here, 42 bases in frame from base 1. This specimen belongs to a study of blood T cell repertoires in COVID-19 (TCRdb year 2020). Study-wide context: Samples from collaborators originated in the United States, Italy and Spain and spanned both the acute and convalescent phases of COVID-19. The material from the prospective study consisted of cDNA or gDNA derived from T cells, B-cell-depleted T cells, or PBMCs. Subjects who had been exposed to COVID-19, were actively infected with it, or had recovered from it provided the deeply sampled blood TCRbeta repertoires that made up the dataset. A freely available public database, intended as a resource for researchers studying the immune response to SARS-CoV-2, is where the repertoires were released. The samples were drawn from the first 160 participants of the ongoing ImmuneRACE study and from 1,200 or so subjects provided by 6 global collaborators. Nearly every sample came with metadata listing a de-identified subject ID, COVID-19 status, age in years and sex. Where available, HLA class I and class II types were obtained from metadata supplied by the sample provider rather than from assay-based typing.

Study-wide findings and limitations: The amount of clinical and demographic metadata varied by source and participant and was provided uncurated.

The immunoSEQ Assay, a bias-controlled multiplex PCR, was used to amplify TCRbeta CDR3 regions from genomic DNA. In the paper's pipeline: The number of nucleated cells in each sample was estimated by amplification of reference gene primers within the assay. To quantify the absolute abundance of each unique TCRbeta CDR3 rearrangement, sequence reads were collapsed and filtered. For each sample, productive Simpson clonality was calculated as the square root of Simpson's diversity index over productive rearrangements. Drawn from immuneACCESS, this table holds only the in-frame rearrangements with V and J called that TCRdb kept. Clones are partly lost; checked studies trace under half to an unresolved V gene and leave the rest unexplained. Clone size and the V and J calls come from that table; the DNA yielded D and trimming. The sample table contains around 260,000 clones; only one count was recorded for approximately 90% of them. Around 1.1% of the sample is held by the ten biggest clonotypes.

Sequencing input: PBMCs or T cells enriched from blood (not recorded which). The sequence is built from TRBV11-3 and TRBJ2-5, and perhaps TRBD2 as D gene, on 5 matching bases. This sequence was found in a woman in her thirties who had recovered from COVID-19. The CDR3 in this case is CASSTHDGAGTQYF. The nucleotide sequence is TGTGCCAGCAGCACTCATGACGGCGCGGGGACCCAGTACTTC. When the CDR3 is completed using the reference TRBV11-3 and TRBJ2-5 genes on either side, the full variable domain is EAGVVQSPRYKIIEKKQPVAFWCNPISGHNTLYWYLQNLGQGPELLIRYENEEAVDDSQLPKDRFSAERLKGVDSTLKIQPAELGDSAVYLCASSTHDGAGTQYFGPGTRLLVL.